The text below deals with one TCR beta chain. Libraries were prepared by immunoSEQ multiplex PCR; TCRdb keeps only in-frame clonotypes and omits some of them. The table has tens of thousands of clones, almost 90% seen once. The V gene end was trimmed by 5 bases and the J gene end by 2 bases; junction bases not matched to a gene: 3. CDR3 length: 14 amino acids. The germline gives CDR1 SGHTA, CDR2 FQGTGA. The entry originates in a study of blood T cell repertoires in COVID-19. For the study at large: T cells, B-cell-depleted T cells, or PBMCs supplied cDNA or gDNA.

J is TRBJ1-2 and V is TRBV7-3; 9 nucleotides align to TRBD1. The sequenced material came from peripheral blood. This receptor was taken from a man aged 70 or older with acute or convalescent COVID-19. DNA of the CDR3: TGTGCCAGCAGCGCCGGGACAGGGAACTATGGCTACACCTTC. It is translated as CASSAGTGNYGYTF.